These T cell receptor beta chains were read from a single sample in a study of blood T cells in healthy people across ages. TCRdb re-called the 5' RACE reads through MiXCR, storing one row per CDR3 protein. Here the sample spans roughly 410,000 distinct CDR3 sequences, 45% to 60% being singletons. The sequenced sample consisted of blood. The source is a man between 60 and 75 years old in good health. The CDR3 runs from the conserved cysteine through the conserved F or W. A D gene is named only where the DNA matches it firmly. Clone size is given for some rows only: seen once, a few or many times, or a class if the clone is expanded.

>TRBJ2-7|TRBV6-6|.|.
CASSRSLEQYF
TGTGCCAGCAGCAGGTCCCTCGAGCAGTACTTC
>TRBJ1-2|TRBV24-1|.|.
CATSDARVGHGYTF
TGTGCCACCAGTGACGCCCGGGTTGGGCATGGCTACACCTTC
>TRBJ2-7|TRBV4-3|.|few
CASSQDVGQSTYEQYF
TGCGCCAGCAGCCAAGATGTCGGACAGTCGACCTACGAGCAGTACTTC
>TRBJ2-1|TRBV29-1|TRBD2|few
CSVGPVAGLHNEQFF
TGCAGCGTTGGCCCAGTAGCGGGTCTCCACAATGAGCAGTTCTTC
>TRBJ1-5|TRBV5-1|.|few
CASSLDGTGYQPQHF
TGCGCCAGCAGCTTGGACGGAACAGGCTATCAGCCCCAGCATTTT
>TRBJ2-3|TRBV5-1|TRBD1|.
CASSLLVQGGTDTQYF
TGCGCCAGCAGCTTGTTGGTACAGGGGGGCACAGATACGCAGTATTTT
>TRBJ2-5|TRBV5-1|TRBD2|.
CASSFPSGGTKETQYF
TGCGCCAGCAGCTTCCCTAGCGGGGGGACGAAAGAGACCCAGTACTTC
>TRBJ1-5|TRBV28|.|.
CASRVLLGPSNQPQHF
TGTGCCAGCAGAGTTCTTTTGGGACCGAGCAATCAGCCCCAGCATTTT
>TRBJ2-3|TRBV24-1|.|.
CATSDSPLDLGDTQYF
TGTGCCACCAGTGATTCCCCTTTGGACCTAGGGGATACGCAGTATTTT
>TRBJ1-4|TRBV6-5|.|.
CASSYSILSRVNEKLFF
TGTGCCAGCAGTTACTCGATTCTTAGCAGGGTGAATGAAAAACTGTTTTTT
>TRBJ2-1|TRBV6-2/TRBV6-3|.|many
CASTRSGASLEQFF
TGTGCCAGCACCCGTAGCGGAGCCTCATTGGAGCAGTTCTTC
>TRBJ1-2|TRBV20-1|TRBD1|.
CSASNRAGGNYGYTF
TGCAGTGCTAGTAATAGGGCAGGGGGTAACTATGGCTACACCTTC
>TRBJ2-5|TRBV5-8|.|.
CASSLVSGWAYNEQYF
TGTGCCAGCAGCTTGGTCTCGGGGTGGGCCTACAATGAGCAGTACTTC
>TRBJ2-1|TRBV5-1|.|.
CASRPDAGRDNEQFF
TGCGCCAGCAGACCCGATGCTGGTCGGGACAATGAGCAGTTCTTC
>TRBJ2-5|TRBV7-8|.|.
CASSFDGLGETLYF
TGTGCCAGCAGCTTTGACGGTCTGGGAGAGACCCTGTACTTC
>TRBJ2-1|TRBV3-1|TRBD2|.
CASSLISGALNEQFF
TGTGCCAGCAGCCTAATTAGCGGGGCCCTAAATGAGCAGTTCTTC
>TRBJ2-1|TRBV18|.|.
CASSPSLNNEQFF
TGTGCCAGCTCACCATCTTTAAACAATGAGCAGTTCTTC
>TRBJ2-7|TRBV20-1|TRBD2|.
CSARDSLEGDTGTSSYEQYF
TGCAGTGCTAGAGATAGCCTAGAAGGGGACACCGGGACTAGTTCCTACGAGCAGTACTTC
>TRBJ1-4|TRBV20-1|TRBD1|once
CSAKTGDYEKLFF
TGCAGTGCTAAGACAGGGGATTATGAAAAACTGTTTTTT
>TRBJ2-7|TRBV7-9|.|.
CASRPNSRATGHEQYF
TGTGCCAGCAGACCGAACAGTCGAGCAACAGGGCACGAGCAGTACTTC
>TRBJ1-2|TRBV10-3|.|.
CAISSANYGYTF
TGTGCCATCAGTTCGGCTAACTATGGCTACACCTTC
>TRBJ2-5|TRBV12-5|.|.
CASGLVQQGGQETQYF
TGTGCTAGTGGTTTGGTACAACAGGGTGGGCAAGAGACCCAGTACTTC
>TRBJ1-3|TRBV6-1|.|.
CASSEGRTSGNTIYF
TGTGCCAGCAGTGAAGGACGGACCTCTGGAAACACCATATATTTT
>TRBJ1-4|TRBV27|.|.
CASSLSPWHSTNEKLFF
TGTGCCAGCAGTTTATCCCCTTGGCACTCAACTAATGAAAAACTGTTTTTT
>TRBJ2-1|TRBV29-1|.|.
CSVAQAPSSYNEQFF
TGCAGCGTAGCTCAGGCTCCGAGCTCCTACAATGAGCAGTTCTTC
>TRBJ2-1|TRBV20-1|TRBD2|.
CSARVKKLRLAGFYNEQFF
TGCAGTGCTAGAGTGAAGAAACTCAGACTAGCGGGCTTCTACAACGAGCAGTTCTTC
>TRBJ2-1|TRBV5-1|.|many
CASSLGGSSDEQFF
TGCGCCAGCAGCTTGGGAGGTAGCTCCGATGAGCAGTTCTTC
>TRBJ1-5|TRBV24-1|.|.
CATSDPGVGNQPQHF
TGTGCCACCAGTGACCCCGGGGTTGGCAATCAGCCCCAGCATTTT
>TRBJ2-3|TRBV19|TRBD2|few
CASSSKGLAGGTPSTDTQYF
TGTGCCAGTAGTTCAAAGGGACTAGCGGGGGGCACCCCTAGCACAGATACGCAGTATTTT
>TRBJ1-2|TRBV7-9|.|.
CASRIPGDGGYTF
TGTGCCAGCAGGATACCAGGGGATGGTGGCTACACCTTC
>TRBJ2-3|TRBV28|TRBD2|few
CASSQTSGPSTDTQYF
TGTGCCAGCAGTCAAACTAGCGGACCTAGCACAGATACGCAGTATTTT
>TRBJ2-6|TRBV7-3|.|.
CASSSLSGSGANVLTF
TGTGCCAGCAGCTCTCTGAGCGGTTCTGGGGCCAACGTCCTGACTTTC
>TRBJ1-2|TRBV20-1|TRBD1|many
CSAEGQTSLGGYTF
TGCAGTGCCGAGGGACAGACAAGTCTTGGTGGCTACACCTTC
>TRBJ1-1|TRBV6-5|.|.
CASSYAGGTEAFF
TGTGCCAGCAGTTACGCGGGGGGCACTGAAGCTTTCTTT
>TRBJ2-3|TRBV15|.|few
CATSPAWVGADTQYF
TGTGCCACCAGCCCCGCGTGGGTAGGGGCCGATACGCAGTATTTT
>TRBJ1-1|TRBV27|.|.
CASSLLVGNTEAFF
TGTGCCAGCAGTTTGTTGGTGGGGAACACTGAAGCTTTCTTT
>TRBJ2-5|TRBV7-2|TRBD2|few
CASSLTSGRYNEQYF
TGTGCCAGCAGCCTAACTAGCGGGAGGTACAATGAGCAGTACTTC
>TRBJ2-5|TRBV18|.|few
CASSPWSGAQETQYF
TGTGCCAGCTCACCATGGAGCGGAGCACAAGAGACCCAGTACTTC
>TRBJ2-3|TRBV9|TRBD2|.
CASSPHPGGSGTDTQYF
TGTGCCAGCAGCCCTCACCCGGGGGGGAGTGGCACAGATACGCAGTATTTT
>TRBJ2-1|TRBV5-1|.|.
CASSLDGVDEQFF
TGCGCCAGCAGCTTGGACGGCGTCGATGAGCAGTTCTTC
>TRBJ2-1|TRBV5-1|.|.
CATRDLGIEQFF
TGCGCCACGAGGGATTTGGGGATTGAGCAGTTCTTC
>TRBJ2-5|TRBV9|TRBD2|.
CASSVAGGRAGETQYF
TGTGCCAGCAGCGTAGCTGGCGGGAGGGCCGGGGAGACCCAGTACTTC
>TRBJ2-7|TRBV5-1|TRBD2|.
CASSLASGGFSYNEQYF
TGCGCCAGCAGCTTGGCTAGCGGGGGGTTTTCCTACAATGAGCAGTACTTC
>TRBJ2-7|TRBV6-5|.|few
CASSSTDISYEQYF
TGTGCCAGCAGTTCAACGGACATCTCCTACGAGCAGTACTTC
>TRBJ2-3|TRBV3-1|TRBD1|.
CASSPRGGVADTQYF
TGTGCCAGCAGCCCTAGAGGGGGCGTTGCAGATACGCAGTATTTT
>TRBJ1-4|TRBV5-1|.|few
CASTTGLKTTNEKLFF
TGCGCCAGCACCACGGGACTTAAAACAACTAATGAAAAACTGTTTTTT
>TRBJ1-5|TRBV7-8|.|.
CASSLEGGWSNQPQHF
TGTGCCAGCAGCTTAGAAGGGGGTTGGAGCAATCAGCCCCAGCATTTT
>TRBJ2-4|TRBV5-5|.|few
CASSWTEQGALNIQYF
TGTGCCAGCAGCTGGACCGAGCAGGGAGCGTTAAACATTCAGTACTTC
>TRBJ2-1|TRBV18|.|few
CASSPTTPGKNEQFF
TGTGCCAGCTCACCAACGACCCCAGGAAAGAATGAGCAGTTCTTC
>TRBJ2-5|TRBV7-2|TRBD2|.
CASRDRLAGTETQYF
TGTGCCAGCAGGGACCGACTAGCTGGGACGGAGACCCAGTACTTC
>TRBJ2-5|TRBV7-7|TRBD2|few
CASSLGLAGAGETQYF
TGTGCCAGCAGCTTAGGACTAGCGGGAGCTGGGGAGACCCAGTACTTC
>TRBJ2-5|TRBV6-1|TRBD1|once
CASSHTTGTQETQYF
TGTGCCAGCAGTCATACGACAGGGACCCAAGAGACCCAGTACTTC
>TRBJ2-1|TRBV20-1|.|few
CSARGTYNEQFF
TGCAGTGCTAGGGGCACTTACAATGAGCAGTTCTTC
>TRBJ2-1|TRBV6-2/TRBV6-3|.|.
CASSIAVEQFF
TGTGCCAGCAGCATAGCGGTCGAGCAGTTCTTC
>TRBJ2-1|TRBV29-1|TRBD1|few
CSVVPGTATYNEQFF
TGCAGCGTTGTCCCAGGGACAGCCACCTACAATGAGCAGTTCTTC
>TRBJ1-2|TRBV16|.|.
CASSDWTALVGYTF
TGTGCCAGCAGCGACTGGACGGCTCTAGTGGGTTACACCTTC
>TRBJ2-7|TRBV20-1|.|.
CSAATDTYEQYF
TGCAGTGCTGCCACAGATACCTACGAGCAGTACTTC